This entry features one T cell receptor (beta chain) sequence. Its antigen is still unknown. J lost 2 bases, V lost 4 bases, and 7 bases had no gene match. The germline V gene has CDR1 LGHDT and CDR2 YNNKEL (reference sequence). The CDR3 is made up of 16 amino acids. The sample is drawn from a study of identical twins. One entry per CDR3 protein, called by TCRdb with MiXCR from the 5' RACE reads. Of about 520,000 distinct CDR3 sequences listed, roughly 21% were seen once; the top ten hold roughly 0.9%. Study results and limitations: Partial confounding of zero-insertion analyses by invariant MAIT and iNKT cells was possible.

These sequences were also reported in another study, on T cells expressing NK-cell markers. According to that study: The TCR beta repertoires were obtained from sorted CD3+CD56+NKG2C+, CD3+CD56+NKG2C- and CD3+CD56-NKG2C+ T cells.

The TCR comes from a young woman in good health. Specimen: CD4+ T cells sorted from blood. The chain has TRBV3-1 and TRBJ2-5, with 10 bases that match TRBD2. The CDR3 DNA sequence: TGTGCCAGCAGCCGAGCTAGCGGGGGTTGGCAAGAGACCCAGTACTTC. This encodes CASSRASGGWQETQYF.